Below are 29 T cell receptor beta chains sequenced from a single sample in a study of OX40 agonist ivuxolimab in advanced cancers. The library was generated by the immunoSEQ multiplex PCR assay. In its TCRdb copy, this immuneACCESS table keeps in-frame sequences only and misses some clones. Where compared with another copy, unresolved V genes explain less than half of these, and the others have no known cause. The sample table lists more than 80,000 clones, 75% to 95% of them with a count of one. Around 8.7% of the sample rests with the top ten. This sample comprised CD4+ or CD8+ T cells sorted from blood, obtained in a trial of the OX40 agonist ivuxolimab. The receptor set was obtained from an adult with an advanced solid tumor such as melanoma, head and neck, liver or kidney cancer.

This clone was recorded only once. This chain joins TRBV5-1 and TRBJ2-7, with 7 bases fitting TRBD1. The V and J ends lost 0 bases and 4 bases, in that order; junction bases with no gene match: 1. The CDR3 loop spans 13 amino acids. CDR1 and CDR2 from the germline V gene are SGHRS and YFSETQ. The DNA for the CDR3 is TGCGCCAGCAGCTTGGCGGGACAGTACGAGCAGTACTTC. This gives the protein CASSLAGQYEQYF.

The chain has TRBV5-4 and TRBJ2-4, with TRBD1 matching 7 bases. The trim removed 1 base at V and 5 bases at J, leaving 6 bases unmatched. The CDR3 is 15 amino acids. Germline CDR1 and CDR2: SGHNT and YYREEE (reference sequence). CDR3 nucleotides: TGTGCCAGCAGCTTGAGACAGGGTATACAAAACATTCAGTACTTC. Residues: CASSLRQGIQNIQYF.

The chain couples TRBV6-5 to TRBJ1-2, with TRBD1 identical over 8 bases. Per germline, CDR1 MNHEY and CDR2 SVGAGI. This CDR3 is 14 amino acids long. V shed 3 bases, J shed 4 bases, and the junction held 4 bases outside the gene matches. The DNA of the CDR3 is TGTGCCAGCAGTTATGGACAGGGAACCTATGGCTACACCTTC. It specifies CASSYGQGTYGYTF.

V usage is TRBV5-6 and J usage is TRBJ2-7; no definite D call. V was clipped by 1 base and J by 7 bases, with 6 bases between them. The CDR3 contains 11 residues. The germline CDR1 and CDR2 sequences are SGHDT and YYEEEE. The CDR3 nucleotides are TGTGCCAGCAGCTTGCGAGGTGAGCAGTACTTC. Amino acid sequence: CASSLRGEQYF.

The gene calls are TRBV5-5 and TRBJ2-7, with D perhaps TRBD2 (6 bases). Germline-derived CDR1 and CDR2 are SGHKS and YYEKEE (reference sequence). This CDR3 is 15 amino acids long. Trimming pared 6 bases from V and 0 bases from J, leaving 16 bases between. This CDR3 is CASTELGGPSYEQYF. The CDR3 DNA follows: TGTGCCAGCACCGAATTGGGAGGTCCCTCCTACGAGCAGTACTTC.

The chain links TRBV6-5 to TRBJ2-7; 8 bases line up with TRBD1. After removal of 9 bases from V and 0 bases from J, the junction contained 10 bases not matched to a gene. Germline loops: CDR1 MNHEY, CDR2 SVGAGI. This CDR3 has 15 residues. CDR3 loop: CARSPTGTGSYEQYF. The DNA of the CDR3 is TGTGCCAGATCTCCCACCGGGACAGGCTCCTACGAGCAGTACTTC.

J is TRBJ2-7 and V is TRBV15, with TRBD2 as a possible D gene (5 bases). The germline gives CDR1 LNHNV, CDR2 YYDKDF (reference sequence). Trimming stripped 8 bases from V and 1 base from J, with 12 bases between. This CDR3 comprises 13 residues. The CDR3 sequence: CATSRATSYEQYF. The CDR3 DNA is TGTGCCACCTCGAGGGCGACGTCCTACGAGCAGTACTTC.

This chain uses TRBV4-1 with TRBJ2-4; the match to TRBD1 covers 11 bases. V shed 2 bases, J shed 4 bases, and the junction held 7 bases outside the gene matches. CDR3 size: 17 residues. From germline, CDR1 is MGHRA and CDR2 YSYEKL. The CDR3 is CASSQHPGQGGKNIQYF. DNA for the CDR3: TGCGCCAGCAGCCAACATCCGGGACAGGGGGGAAAAAACATTCAGTACTTC.

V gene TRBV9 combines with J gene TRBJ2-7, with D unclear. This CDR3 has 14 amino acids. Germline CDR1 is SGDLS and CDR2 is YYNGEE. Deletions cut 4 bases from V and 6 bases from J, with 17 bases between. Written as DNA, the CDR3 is TGTGCCAGCAGCTCAGAAGGGAACCAGCGCGAGCAGTACTTC. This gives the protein CASSSEGNQREQYF. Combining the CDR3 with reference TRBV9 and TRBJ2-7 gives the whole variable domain DSGVTQTPKHLITATGQRVTLRCSPRSGDLSVYWYQQSLDQGLQFLIQYYNGEERAKGNILERFSAQQFPDLHSELNLSSLELGDSALYFCASSSEGNQREQYFGPGTRLTVT.

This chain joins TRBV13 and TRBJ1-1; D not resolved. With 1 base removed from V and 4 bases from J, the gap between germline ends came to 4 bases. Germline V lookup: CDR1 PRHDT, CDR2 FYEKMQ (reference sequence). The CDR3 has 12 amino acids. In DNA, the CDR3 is TGTGCCAGCAGCTTAGCTGGCACTGAAGCTTTCTTT. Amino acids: CASSLAGTEAFF. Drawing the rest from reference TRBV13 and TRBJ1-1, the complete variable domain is AAGVIQSPRHLIKEKRETATLKCYPIPRHDTVYWYQQGPGQDPQFLISFYEKMQSDKGSIPDRFSAQQFSDYHSELNMSSLELGDSALYFCASSLAGTEAFFGQGTRLTVV.

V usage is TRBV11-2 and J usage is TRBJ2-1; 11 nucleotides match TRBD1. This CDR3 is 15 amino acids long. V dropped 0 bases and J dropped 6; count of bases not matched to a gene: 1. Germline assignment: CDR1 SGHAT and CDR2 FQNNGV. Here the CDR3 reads CASSLEGQGVNEQFF. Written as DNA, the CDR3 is TGTGCCAGCAGCTTAGAGGGACAGGGGGTCAATGAGCAGTTCTTC.

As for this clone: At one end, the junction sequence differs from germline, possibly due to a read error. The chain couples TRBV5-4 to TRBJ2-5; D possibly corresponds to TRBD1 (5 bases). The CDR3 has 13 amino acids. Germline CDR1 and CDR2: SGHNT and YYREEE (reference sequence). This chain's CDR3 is CASSSDNQGTQYF. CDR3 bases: TGTGCCAGCAGCTCGGACAACCAAGGGACCCAGTACTTC.

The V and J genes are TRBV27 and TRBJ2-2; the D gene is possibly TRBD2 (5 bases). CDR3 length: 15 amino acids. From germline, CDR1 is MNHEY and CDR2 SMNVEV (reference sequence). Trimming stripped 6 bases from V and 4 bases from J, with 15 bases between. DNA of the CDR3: TGTGCCAGCAGGCCGGCGGGCCGTAGCACCGGGGAGCTGTTTTTT. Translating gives CASRPAGRSTGELFF.

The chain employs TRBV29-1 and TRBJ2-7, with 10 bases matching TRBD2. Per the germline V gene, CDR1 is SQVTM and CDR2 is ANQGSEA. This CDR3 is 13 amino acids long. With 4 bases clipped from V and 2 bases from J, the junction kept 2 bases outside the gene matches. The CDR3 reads CSVGAGGPYEQYF. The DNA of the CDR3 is TGCAGCGTTGGAGCGGGAGGGCCCTACGAGCAGTACTTC.

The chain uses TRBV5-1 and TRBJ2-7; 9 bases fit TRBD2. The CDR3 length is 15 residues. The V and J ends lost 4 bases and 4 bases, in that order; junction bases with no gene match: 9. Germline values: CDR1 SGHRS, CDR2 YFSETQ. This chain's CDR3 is CASSSAGLALYEQYF. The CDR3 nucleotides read TGCGCCAGCAGCAGTGCGGGACTAGCTCTTTACGAGCAGTACTTC.

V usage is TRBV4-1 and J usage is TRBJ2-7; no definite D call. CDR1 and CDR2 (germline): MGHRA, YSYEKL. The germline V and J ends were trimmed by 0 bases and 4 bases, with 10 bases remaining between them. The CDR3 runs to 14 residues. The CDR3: CASSQDKAGYEQYF. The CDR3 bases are TGCGCCAGCAGCCAAGATAAAGCAGGATACGAGCAGTACTTC.

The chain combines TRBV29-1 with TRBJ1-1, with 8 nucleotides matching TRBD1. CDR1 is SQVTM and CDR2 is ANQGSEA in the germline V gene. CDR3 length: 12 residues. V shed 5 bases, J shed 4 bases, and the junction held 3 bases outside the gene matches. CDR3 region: CSVPTGGTEAFF. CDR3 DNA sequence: TGCAGCGTTCCTACAGGGGGCACTGAAGCTTTCTTT.

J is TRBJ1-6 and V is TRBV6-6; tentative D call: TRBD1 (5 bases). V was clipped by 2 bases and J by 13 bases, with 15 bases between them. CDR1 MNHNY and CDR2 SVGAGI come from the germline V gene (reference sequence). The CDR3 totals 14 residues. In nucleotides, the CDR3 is TGTGCCAGCAGTTACGGTGGGACCGCGGCCCCCCTCCACTTT. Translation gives CASSYGGTAAPLHF.

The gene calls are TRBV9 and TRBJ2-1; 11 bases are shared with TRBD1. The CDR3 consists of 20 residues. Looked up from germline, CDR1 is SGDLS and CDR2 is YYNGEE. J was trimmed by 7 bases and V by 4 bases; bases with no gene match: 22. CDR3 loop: CASSKRDRGAWREGLNEQFF. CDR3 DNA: TGTGCCAGCAGCAAACGGGACAGGGGGGCCTGGCGGGAGGGCCTTAATGAGCAGTTCTTC.

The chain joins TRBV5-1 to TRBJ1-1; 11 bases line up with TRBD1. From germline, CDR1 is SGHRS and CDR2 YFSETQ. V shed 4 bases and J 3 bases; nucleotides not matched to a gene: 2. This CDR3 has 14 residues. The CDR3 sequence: CASSGDRGYTEAFF. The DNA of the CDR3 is TGCGCCAGCAGCGGGGACAGGGGGTACACTGAAGCTTTCTTT. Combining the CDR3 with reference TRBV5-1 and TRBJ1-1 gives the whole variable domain KAGVTQTPRYLIKTRGQQVTLSCSPISGHRSVSWYQQTPGQGLQFLFEYFSETQRNKGNFPGRFSGRQFSNSRSEMNVSTLELGDSALYLCASSGDRGYTEAFFGQGTRLTVV.

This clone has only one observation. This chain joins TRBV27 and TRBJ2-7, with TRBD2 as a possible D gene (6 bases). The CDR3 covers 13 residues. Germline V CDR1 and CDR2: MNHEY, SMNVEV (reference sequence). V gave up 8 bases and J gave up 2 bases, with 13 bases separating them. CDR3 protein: CASGQGGTYEQYF. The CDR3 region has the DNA TGTGCCAGCGGGCAGGGAGGAACCTACGAGCAGTACTTC.

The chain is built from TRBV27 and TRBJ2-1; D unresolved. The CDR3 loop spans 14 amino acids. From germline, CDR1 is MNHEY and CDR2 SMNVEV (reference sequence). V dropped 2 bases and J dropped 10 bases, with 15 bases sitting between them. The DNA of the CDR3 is TGTGCCAGCAGTTTAGGACGTAGAGTAAACGAGCAGTTCTTC. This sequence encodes CASSLGRRVNEQFF.

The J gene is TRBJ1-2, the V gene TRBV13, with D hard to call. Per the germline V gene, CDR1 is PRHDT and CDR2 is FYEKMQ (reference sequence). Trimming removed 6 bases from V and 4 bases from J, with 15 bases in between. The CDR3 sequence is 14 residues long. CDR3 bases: TGTGCCAGCAGTCTTGCGGGTCAGACCTATGGCTACACCTTC. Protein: CASSLAGQTYGYTF.

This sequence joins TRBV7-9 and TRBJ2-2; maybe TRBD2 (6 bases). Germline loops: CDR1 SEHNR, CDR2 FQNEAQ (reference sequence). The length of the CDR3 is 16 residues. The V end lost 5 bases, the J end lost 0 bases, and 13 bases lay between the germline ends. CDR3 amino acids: CASSRGLATNTGELFF. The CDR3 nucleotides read TGTGCCAGCAGCCGAGGGCTAGCGACGAACACCGGGGAGCTGTTTTTT.

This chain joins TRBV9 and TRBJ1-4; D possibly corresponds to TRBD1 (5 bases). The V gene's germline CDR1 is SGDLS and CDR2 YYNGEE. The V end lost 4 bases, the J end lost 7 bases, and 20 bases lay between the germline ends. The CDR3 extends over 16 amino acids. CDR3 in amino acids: CASSPWGGVVREKLFF. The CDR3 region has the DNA TGTGCCAGCAGCCCATGGGGAGGGGTAGTTCGTGAAAAACTGTTTTTT. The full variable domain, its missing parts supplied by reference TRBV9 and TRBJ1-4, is DSGVTQTPKHLITATGQRVTLRCSPRSGDLSVYWYQQSLDQGLQFLIQYYNGEERAKGNILERFSAQQFPDLHSELNLSSLELGDSALYFCASSPWGGVVREKLFFGSGTQLSVL.

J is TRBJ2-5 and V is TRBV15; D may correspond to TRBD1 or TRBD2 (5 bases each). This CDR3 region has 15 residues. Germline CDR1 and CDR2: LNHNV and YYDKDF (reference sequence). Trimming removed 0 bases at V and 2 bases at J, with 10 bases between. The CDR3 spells CATSRDGTLQETQYF. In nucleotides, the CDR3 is TGTGCCACCAGCAGAGATGGGACCTTACAAGAGACCCAGTACTTC.

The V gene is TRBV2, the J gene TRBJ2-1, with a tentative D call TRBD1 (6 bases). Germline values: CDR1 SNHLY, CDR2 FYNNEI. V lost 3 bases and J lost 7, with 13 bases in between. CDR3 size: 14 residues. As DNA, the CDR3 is TGTGCCAGCAGTGACAGCAGAGGGGGTAATGAGCAGTTCTTC. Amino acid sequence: CASSDSRGGNEQFF.

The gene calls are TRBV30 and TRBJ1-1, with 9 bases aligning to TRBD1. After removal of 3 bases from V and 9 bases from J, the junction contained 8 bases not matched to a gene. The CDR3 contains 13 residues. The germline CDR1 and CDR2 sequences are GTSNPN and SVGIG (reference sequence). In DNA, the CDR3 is TGTGCCTGGAGACTGACAGGGGGTCCGCAAGCTTTCTTT. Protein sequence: CAWRLTGGPQAFF. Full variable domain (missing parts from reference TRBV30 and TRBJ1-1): SQTIHQWPATLVQPVGSPLSLECTVEGTSNPNLYWYRQAAGRGLQLLFYSVGIGQISSEVPQNLSASRPQDRQFILSSKKLLLSDSGFYLCAWRLTGGPQAFFGQGTRLTVV.

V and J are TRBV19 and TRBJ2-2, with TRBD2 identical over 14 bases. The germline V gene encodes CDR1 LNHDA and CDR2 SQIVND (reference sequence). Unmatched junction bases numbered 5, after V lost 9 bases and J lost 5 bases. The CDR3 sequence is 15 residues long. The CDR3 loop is CASGLAGGATGELFF. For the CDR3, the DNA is TGTGCCAGCGGACTAGCGGGAGGTGCGACCGGGGAGCTGTTTTTT.